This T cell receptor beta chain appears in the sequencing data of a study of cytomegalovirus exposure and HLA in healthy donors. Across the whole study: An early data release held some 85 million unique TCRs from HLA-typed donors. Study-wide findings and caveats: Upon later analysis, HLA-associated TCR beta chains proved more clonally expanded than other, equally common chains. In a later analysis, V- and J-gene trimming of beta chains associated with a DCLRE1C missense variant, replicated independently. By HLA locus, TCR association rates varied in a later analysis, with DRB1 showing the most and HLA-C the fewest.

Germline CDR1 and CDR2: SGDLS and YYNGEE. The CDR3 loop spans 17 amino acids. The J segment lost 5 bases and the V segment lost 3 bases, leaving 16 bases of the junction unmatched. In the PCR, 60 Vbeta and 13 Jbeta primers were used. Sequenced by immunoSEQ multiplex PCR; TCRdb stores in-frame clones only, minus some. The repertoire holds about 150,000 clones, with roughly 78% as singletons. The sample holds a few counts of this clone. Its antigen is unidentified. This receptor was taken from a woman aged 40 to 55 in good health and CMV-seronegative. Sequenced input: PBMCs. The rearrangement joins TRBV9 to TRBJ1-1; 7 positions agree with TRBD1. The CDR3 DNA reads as TGTGCCAGCAGCGACGGCCGCCGGGCAGGGGGTTGGACTGAAGCTTTCTTT. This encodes CASSDGRRAGGWTEAFF.